The clone carrying this T cell receptor (beta chain) came up many times. Its target is not known. The read terminates 3 residues ahead of where the CDR3 ends, so the germline J gene completes it. The V and J ends lost 6 bases and 6 bases, in that order; junction bases with no gene match: 4. Germline V lookup: CDR1 LNHDA, CDR2 SQIVND (reference sequence). This CDR3 has 15 residues. These data originate in a study of T cell clonality in common variable immunodeficiency. TCRdb's copy holds only in-frame clones and misses some; the assay was immunoSEQ multiplex PCR. There are about 64,000 clones in the sample, none observed a single time. Points from the study as a whole: The cause of increased CVID clonality remains unclear without subpopulation sequencing. Fewer deletions and N-nucleotide insertions were reportedly seen in common variable immunodeficiency TCR beta sequences.

What was sequenced was peripheral blood mononuclear cells. The sequence derives from a person aged 18-70 years in good health. The chain has TRBV19 and TRBJ2-2, with TRBD2 matching 13 bases. The CDR3 sequence: CASSPTSGRAGELFF. Incomplete CDR3 DNA: TGTGCCAGTAGCCCTACTAGCGGGAGGGCCGGGGAG.